This T cell receptor (beta chain) derives from a study of beta chain features in type 1 diabetes. Whole-study results and caveats: Type 1 diabetes patients showed a moderate but significant shortening of TCRB CDR3s in all four CD4+ subsets.

Via CD45RO/CCR7/CD25/CD127/CD95/CD27, cells of the CD4+ naive, central memory, regulatory and stem cell-like memory subsets were sorted. Of the isolated RNA, all was reverse transcribed, and so the sequenced material was expressed TCRB transcripts. Generated by immunoSEQ multiplex PCR, the TCRdb table keeps only in-frame clones and is missing some. The sample shows fewer than 300,000 clones, approximately 10% of them seen only once. This CDR3 is 14 amino acids long. In germline, CDR1 is SNHLY, CDR2 FYNNEI. Trimming stripped 3 bases from V and 3 bases from J, with 9 bases between. As concerns this clone: What it recognizes is unknown.

The chain joins TRBV2 to TRBJ1-3; unclear D gene. Sample: naive CD4+ T cells from blood. This receptor was obtained from a young man with type 1 diabetes. CDR3 DNA: TGTGCCAGCAGTGACAATACTGTTGGAAACACCATATATTTT. Translating it yields CASSDNTVGNTIYF.